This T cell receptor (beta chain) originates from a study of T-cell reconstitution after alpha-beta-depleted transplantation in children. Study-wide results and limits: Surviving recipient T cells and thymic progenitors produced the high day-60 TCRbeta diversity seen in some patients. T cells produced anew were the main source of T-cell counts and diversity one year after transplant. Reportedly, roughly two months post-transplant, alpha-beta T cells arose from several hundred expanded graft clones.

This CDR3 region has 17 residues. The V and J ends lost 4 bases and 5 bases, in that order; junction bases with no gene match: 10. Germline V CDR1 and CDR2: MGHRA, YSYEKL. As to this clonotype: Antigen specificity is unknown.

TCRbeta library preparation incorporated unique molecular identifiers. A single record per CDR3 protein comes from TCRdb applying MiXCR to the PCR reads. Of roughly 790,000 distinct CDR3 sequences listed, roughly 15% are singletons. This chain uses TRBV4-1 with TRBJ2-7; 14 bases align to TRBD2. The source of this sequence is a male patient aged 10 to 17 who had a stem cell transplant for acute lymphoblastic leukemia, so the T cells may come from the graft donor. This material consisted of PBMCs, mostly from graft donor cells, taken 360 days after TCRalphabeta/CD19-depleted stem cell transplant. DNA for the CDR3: TGCGCCAGCAGCCGAGGGACTAGCGGGAGATTTGGCGACGAGCAGTACTTC. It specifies CASSRGTSGRFGDEQYF.